Listed here are 21 T cell receptor beta chains from one sample, sequenced in a study of early T cells in non-severe SARS-CoV-2 infection. TCRdb used MiXCR to reprocess the 5' RACE reads, holding one entry per CDR3 protein. The profile shows over 60,000 distinct CDR3 sequences, about a tenth of them singletons. The sequenced sample was whole blood, obtained at baseline. The receptors were gathered from an adult who was a healthcare worker with PCR-confirmed SARS-CoV-2 infection or an uninfected control (not recorded which).

This chain connects TRBV6-6 to TRBJ1-1; D remains unclear. The length of the CDR3 is 15 residues. With 0 bases removed from V and 5 bases from J, the gap between germline ends came to 13 bases. Germline CDR1 and CDR2: MNHNY and SVGAGI (reference sequence). The CDR3 DNA sequence: TGTGCCAGCAGTTACTCACCTAGGACCGGGACTGAAGCTTTCTTT. Translation gives CASSYSPRTGTEAFF.

The chain is built from TRBV29-1 and TRBJ1-1; tentatively, D is TRBD1 (6 bases). The CDR3 consists of 14 residues. The V gene's germline CDR1 is SQVTM and CDR2 ANQGSEA. The V and J ends lost 1 base and 5 bases respectively, with 14 bases between them. The CDR3 bases are TGCAGCGTTGAAGTCACAGGAGGGGGGACTGAAGCTTTCTTT. It specifies CSVEVTGGGTEAFF.

This clonotype was counted only a few times. J is TRBJ1-1 and V is TRBV14; 7 bases align to TRBD1. Germline V gives CDR1 SGHDN, CDR2 FVKESK. The CDR3 has 17 residues. Trimming cost V 4 bases and J 4 bases; bases outside gene matches: 15. The CDR3 DNA is TGTGCCAGCAGCCGGCTTCCCTACAGGGGCGCGGGCACTGAAGCTTTCTTT. As protein: CASSRLPYRGAGTEAFF.

In this sample, this clonotype turned up many times. The rearrangement uses TRBV29-1 and TRBJ2-7; the D gene is possibly TRBD2 (5 bases). This CDR3 is 13 amino acids long. Between the trimmed V and J ends, which lost 1 base and 6 bases, there was a span of 13 bases. The germline V gene has CDR1 SQVTM and CDR2 ANQGSEA. CDR3 sequence reads: CSVEGPPEGEQYF. The CDR3 DNA reads as TGCAGCGTTGAAGGCCCACCCGAGGGCGAGCAGTACTTC.

The V and J genes are TRBV20-1 and TRBJ2-7, with 9 bases identical to TRBD1. V was clipped by 2 bases and J by 2 bases; unmatched bases: 7. Germline-derived CDR1 and CDR2 are DFQATT and SNEGSKA (reference sequence). The CDR3 runs 15 residues. CDR3 in amino acids: CSARRAGQGPYEQYF. DNA for the CDR3: TGCAGTGCTAGAAGGGCGGGACAGGGACCCTACGAGCAGTACTTC.

This clonotype has just a few counts. The chain links TRBV11-2 to TRBJ2-7; the match to TRBD2 covers 7 bases. The ends lost 6 bases at V and 7 bases at J; junction bases unmatched: 12. CDR3 length equals 14 residues. Germline V gives CDR1 SGHAT, CDR2 FQNNGV. Here the CDR3 DNA reads TGTGCCAGCAGGCCGGACGGGGGGTCTAGGGAGCAGTACTTC. This sequence encodes CASRPDGGSREQYF.

The chain carries TRBV3-1 and TRBJ1-4; 9 bases align to TRBD1. The CDR3 covers 16 residues. V lost 4 bases, J lost 6 bases, and 9 bases stayed unmatched. Germline V gene data show CDR1 as LGHDT and CDR2 as YNNKEL (reference sequence). CDR3 DNA: TGTGCCAGCAGCCCCGGACAGGGGATAAATCATGAAAAACTGTTTTTT. It is translated as CASSPGQGINHEKLFF.

The J gene is TRBJ2-3, the V gene TRBV7-8, with no clear D. V gave up 6 bases and J gave up 0 bases, with 7 bases separating them. Germline values: CDR1 SGHVS, CDR2 FQNEAQ. CDR3 size: 13 residues. The CDR3: CASRHFSTDTQYF. In DNA form, the CDR3 reads TGTGCCAGCAGACACTTTAGCACAGATACGCAGTATTTT.

This clonotype has a handful of counts. V gene TRBV12-3 or TRBV12-4 combines with J gene TRBJ1-2; no reliable D call. The CDR3 is made up of 13 amino acids. V lost 1 base and J lost 7, with 10 bases in between. The CDR3 region has the DNA TGTGCCAGCAGTTTAGGGCAGGTACTTGGCTACACCTTC. Its protein is CASSLGQVLGYTF.

This clonotype occurred many times. V and J are TRBV29-1 and TRBJ1-6, with TRBD1 matching over 11 bases. This CDR3 is built from 14 residues. Trimming removed 6 bases from V and 12 bases from J; junction bases left unmatched: 10. Per the germline V gene, CDR1 is SQVTM and CDR2 is ANQGSEA. For the CDR3, the DNA is TGCAGCGTCCAATTAGGGACAGGGGGATTACCCCTCCACTTT. This translates into CSVQLGTGGLPLHF.

This clonotype was picked up a small number of times. The chain combines TRBV12-3 or TRBV12-4 with TRBJ1-2; D unclear. The ends were cut back, 3 bases at V and 4 bases at J, with 12 bases in the middle. The CDR3 is 14 residues long. CDR3 in DNA: TGTGCCAGCAGTTTCTCCGGAAGAATCTATGGCTACACCTTC. Protein: CASSFSGRIYGYTF.

This clonotype was counted ten times or more. The genes are TRBV2 and TRBJ1-2; D uncertain. V lost 1 base and J 8 bases, leaving 17 bases between the germline ends. The germline V gene encodes CDR1 SNHLY and CDR2 FYNNEI. CDR3 size: 15 residues. The CDR3 spells CASSEGGIEQVGYTF. In DNA form, the CDR3 reads TGTGCCAGCAGTGAAGGGGGAATCGAACAAGTAGGCTACACCTTC.

This chain uses TRBV20-1 with TRBJ2-7; D remains unclear. This CDR3 region has 15 residues. The V gene's germline CDR1 is DFQATT and CDR2 SNEGSKA (reference sequence). The ends were cut back, 0 bases at V and 3 bases at J, with 15 bases in the middle. In DNA, the CDR3 is TGCAGTGCTAGAGATGGGGATGGGGTCAACTACGAGCAGTACTTC. Translating it yields CSARDGDGVNYEQYF.

This clonotype was recorded a few times. V is TRBV29-1 and J is TRBJ2-1; tentative D call: TRBD1 (6 bases). With 3 bases removed from V and 4 bases from J, the gap between germline ends came to 10 bases. Germline V gene lookup returns CDR1 SQVTM and CDR2 ANQGSEA. CDR3 size: 13 residues. Here the CDR3 reads CSVDTQGYNEQFF. As DNA, the CDR3 is TGCAGCGTTGATACCCAGGGGTACAATGAGCAGTTCTTC.

At least ten counts were recorded for this clonotype. The genes are TRBV29-1 and TRBJ1-1, with a weak D call TRBD1 (6 bases). From germline, CDR1 is SQVTM and CDR2 ANQGSEA. V dropped 4 bases and J dropped 1 base, with 10 bases sitting between them. The CDR3 totals 13 residues. CDR3 in amino acids: CSVAQGTNTEAFF. The CDR3 nucleotides read TGCAGCGTTGCACAGGGTACGAACACTGAAGCTTTCTTT.

In its sample, this clonotype was seen a few times. The chain combines TRBV12-3 or TRBV12-4 with TRBJ1-3; D is undetermined. The V end lost 8 bases, the J end lost 0 bases, and 14 bases lay between the germline ends. This CDR3 has 15 amino acids. The CDR3 nucleotides are TGTGCCAGCGTGGCGACGGGCAACTCTGGAAACACCATATATTTT. Protein: CASVATGNSGNTIYF.

The rearrangement joins TRBV7-8 to TRBJ2-1; TRBD1 aligns across 7 bases. CDR1 and CDR2 from the germline V gene are SGHVS and FQNEAQ. This CDR3 is 14 amino acids long. V lost 4 bases, J lost 6 bases, and 6 bases stayed unmatched. CDR3 loop: CASSSVGQVNEQFF. CDR3 coding DNA: TGTGCCAGCAGCTCCGTCGGACAGGTCAATGAGCAGTTCTTC.

This clonotype has a count of ten or more. This chain links TRBV6-5 with TRBJ1-1; D remains unclear. Germline CDR1 MNHEY, CDR2 SVGAGI. This CDR3 has 11 amino acids. Trimming left V 7 bases short and J 4 bases short, with 7 bases between. The DNA for the CDR3 is TGTGCCAGCAAAAAGGGCACTGAAGCTTTCTTT. Translated, it gives CASKKGTEAFF.

The chain is built from TRBV11-1 and TRBJ2-7; maybe TRBD2 (6 bases). From germline, CDR1 is SGHAT and CDR2 FQDESV (reference sequence). The ends were cut back, 5 bases at V and 1 base at J, with 21 bases in the middle. The CDR3 consists of 17 residues. CDR3 sequence reads: CASSPHWAGGISYEQYF. The CDR3 bases are TGTGCCAGCAGCCCTCATTGGGCGGGCGGGATTTCCTACGAGCAGTACTTC.

This clonotype showed up many times. The chain recombines TRBV7-8 with TRBJ1-4, with 7 bases aligning to TRBD1. Germline V lookup: CDR1 SGHVS, CDR2 FQNEAQ. Losses at the gene ends were 5 bases for V and 5 bases for J; bases not matched to a gene: 14. The CDR3 sequence is 17 residues long. The CDR3 here is CASSPARRAGGNEKLFF. Written as DNA, the CDR3 is TGTGCCAGCAGCCCCGCGAGACGAGCAGGGGGGAATGAAAAACTGTTTTTT. Full variable domain (rest looked up from reference TRBV7-8 and TRBJ1-4): GAGVSQSPRYKVAKRGQDVALRCDPISGHVSLFWYQQALGQGPEFLTYFQNEAQLDKSGLPSDRFFAERPEGSVSTLKIQRTQQEDSAVYLCASSPARRAGGNEKLFFGSGTQLSVL.

This clonotype was recorded a few times. The rearrangement joins TRBV9 to TRBJ1-1, with TRBD1 identical over 7 bases. Germline V gene lookup returns CDR1 SGDLS and CDR2 YYNGEE. The CDR3 covers 15 residues. V lost 1 base, J lost 2 bases, and 5 bases stayed unmatched. The CDR3 spells CASSVRGGANTEAFF. The CDR3 DNA sequence: TGTGCCAGCAGCGTAAGAGGGGGCGCAAACACTGAAGCTTTCTTT.